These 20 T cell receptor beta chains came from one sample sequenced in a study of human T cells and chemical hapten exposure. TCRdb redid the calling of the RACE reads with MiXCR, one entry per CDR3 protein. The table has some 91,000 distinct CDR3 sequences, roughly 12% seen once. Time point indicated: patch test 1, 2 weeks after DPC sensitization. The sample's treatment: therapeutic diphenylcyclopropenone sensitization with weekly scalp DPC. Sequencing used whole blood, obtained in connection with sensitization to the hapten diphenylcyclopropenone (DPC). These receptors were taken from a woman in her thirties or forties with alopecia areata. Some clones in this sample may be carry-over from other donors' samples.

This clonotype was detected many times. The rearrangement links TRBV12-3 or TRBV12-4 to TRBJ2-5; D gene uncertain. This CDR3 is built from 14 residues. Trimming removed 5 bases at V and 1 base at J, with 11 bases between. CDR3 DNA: TGTGCCAGCAGTCCAGGTGGCGGCCAAGAGACCCAGTACTTC. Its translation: CASSPGGGQETQYF.

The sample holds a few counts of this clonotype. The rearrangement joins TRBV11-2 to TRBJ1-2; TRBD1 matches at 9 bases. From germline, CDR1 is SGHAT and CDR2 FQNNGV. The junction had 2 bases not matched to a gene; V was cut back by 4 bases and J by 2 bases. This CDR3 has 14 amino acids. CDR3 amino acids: CASSSTGGNYGYTF. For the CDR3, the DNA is TGTGCCAGCAGCTCCACAGGGGGCAACTATGGCTACACCTTC.

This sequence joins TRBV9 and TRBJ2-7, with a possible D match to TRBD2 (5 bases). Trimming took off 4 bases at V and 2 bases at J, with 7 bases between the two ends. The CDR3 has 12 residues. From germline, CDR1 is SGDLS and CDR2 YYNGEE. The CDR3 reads CASSPGTYEQYF. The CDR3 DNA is TGTGCCAGCAGCCCCGGGACCTACGAGCAGTACTTC.

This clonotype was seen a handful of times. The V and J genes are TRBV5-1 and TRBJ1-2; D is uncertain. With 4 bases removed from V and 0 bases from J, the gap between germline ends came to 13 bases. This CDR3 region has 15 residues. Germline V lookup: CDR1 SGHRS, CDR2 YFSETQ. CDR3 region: CASSPDATSNYGYTF. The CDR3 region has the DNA TGCGCCAGCAGCCCTGACGCTACCTCTAACTATGGCTACACCTTC.

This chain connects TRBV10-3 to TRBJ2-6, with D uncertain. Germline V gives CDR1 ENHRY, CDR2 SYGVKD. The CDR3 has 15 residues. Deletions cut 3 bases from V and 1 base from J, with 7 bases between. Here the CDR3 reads CAISDWSSGANVLTF. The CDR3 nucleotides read TGTGCCATCAGTGATTGGAGTTCTGGGGCCAACGTCCTGACTTTC.

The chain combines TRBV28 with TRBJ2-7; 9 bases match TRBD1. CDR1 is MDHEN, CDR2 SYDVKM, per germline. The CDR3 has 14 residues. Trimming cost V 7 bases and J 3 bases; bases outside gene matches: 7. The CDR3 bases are TGTGCCAGCATCTCCGGGGGACAGGGCTACGAGCAGTACTTC. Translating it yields CASISGGQGYEQYF.

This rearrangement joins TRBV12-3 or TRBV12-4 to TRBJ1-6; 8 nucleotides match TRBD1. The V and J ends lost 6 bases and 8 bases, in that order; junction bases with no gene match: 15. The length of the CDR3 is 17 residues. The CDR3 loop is CASSPLRRQGTDSPLHF. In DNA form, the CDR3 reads TGTGCCAGCAGCCCCCTCCGGAGACAGGGGACGGATTCACCCCTCCACTTT.

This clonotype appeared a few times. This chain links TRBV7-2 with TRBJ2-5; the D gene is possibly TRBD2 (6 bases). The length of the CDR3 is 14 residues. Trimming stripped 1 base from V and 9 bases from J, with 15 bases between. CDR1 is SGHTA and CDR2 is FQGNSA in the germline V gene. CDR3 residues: CASSLGGLARAQYF. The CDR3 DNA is TGTGCCAGCAGCTTAGGAGGCCTAGCGCGTGCCCAGTACTTC.

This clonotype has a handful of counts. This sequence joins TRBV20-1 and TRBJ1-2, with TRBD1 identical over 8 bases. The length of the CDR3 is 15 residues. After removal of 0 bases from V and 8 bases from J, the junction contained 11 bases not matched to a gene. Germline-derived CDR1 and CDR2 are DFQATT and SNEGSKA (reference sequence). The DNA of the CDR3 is TGCAGTGCTAGAGAGGCCGGACAGGGATCATTCGGCTACACCTTC. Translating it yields CSAREAGQGSFGYTF.

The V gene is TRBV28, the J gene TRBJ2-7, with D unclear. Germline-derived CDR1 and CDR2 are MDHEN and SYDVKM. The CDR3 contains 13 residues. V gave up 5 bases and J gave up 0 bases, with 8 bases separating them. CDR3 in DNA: TGTGCCAGCAGTCCTCACTTCTCCTACGAGCAGTACTTC. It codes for CASSPHFSYEQYF.

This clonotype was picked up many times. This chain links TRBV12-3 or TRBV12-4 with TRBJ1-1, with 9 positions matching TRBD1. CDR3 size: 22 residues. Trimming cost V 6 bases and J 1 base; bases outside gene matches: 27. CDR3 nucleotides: TGTGCCAGCAGCCCAAACAGGGGGCGACGAGGTCACGGAAAGGCCGCGAACACTGAAGCTTTCTTT. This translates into CASSPNRGRRGHGKAANTEAFF.

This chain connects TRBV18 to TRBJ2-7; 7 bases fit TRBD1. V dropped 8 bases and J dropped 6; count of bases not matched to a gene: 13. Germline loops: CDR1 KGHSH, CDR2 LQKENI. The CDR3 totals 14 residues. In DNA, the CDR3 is TGTGCCAGCCGCTACGGTGAAACAGGGGCCGAGCAGTACTTC. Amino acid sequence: CASRYGETGAEQYF.

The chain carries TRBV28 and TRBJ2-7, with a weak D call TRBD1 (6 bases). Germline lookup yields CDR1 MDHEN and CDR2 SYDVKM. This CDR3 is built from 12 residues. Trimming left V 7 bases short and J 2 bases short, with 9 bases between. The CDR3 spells CASTGTTYEQYF. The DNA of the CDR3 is TGTGCCAGCACCGGGACAACCTACGAGCAGTACTTC. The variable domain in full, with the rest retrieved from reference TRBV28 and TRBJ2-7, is DVKVTQSSRYLVKRTGEKVFLECVQDMDHENMFWYRQDPGLGLRLIYFSYDVKMKEKGDIPEGYSVSREKKERFSLILESASTNQTSMYLCASTGTTYEQYFGPGTRLTVT.

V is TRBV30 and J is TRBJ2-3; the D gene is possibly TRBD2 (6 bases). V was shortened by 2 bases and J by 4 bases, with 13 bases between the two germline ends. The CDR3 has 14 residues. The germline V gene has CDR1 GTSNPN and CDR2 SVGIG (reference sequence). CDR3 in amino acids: CAWSPGVSSDTQYF. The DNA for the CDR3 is TGTGCCTGGAGTCCGGGGGTGAGCTCAGATACGCAGTATTTT.

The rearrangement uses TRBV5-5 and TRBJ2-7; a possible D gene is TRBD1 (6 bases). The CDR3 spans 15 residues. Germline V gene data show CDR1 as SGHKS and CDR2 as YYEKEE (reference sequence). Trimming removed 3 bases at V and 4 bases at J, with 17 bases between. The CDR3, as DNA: TGTGCCAGCAGCTCTCGGACAGACTTGGCGTACGAGCAGTACTTC. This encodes CASSSRTDLAYEQYF.

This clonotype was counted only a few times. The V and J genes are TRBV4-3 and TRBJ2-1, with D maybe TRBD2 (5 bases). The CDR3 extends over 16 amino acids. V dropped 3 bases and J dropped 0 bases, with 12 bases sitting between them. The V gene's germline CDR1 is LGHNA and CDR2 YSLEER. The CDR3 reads CASSHTRRSSYNEQFF. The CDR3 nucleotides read TGCGCCAGCAGCCATACCCGGAGGAGCTCCTACAATGAGCAGTTCTTC.

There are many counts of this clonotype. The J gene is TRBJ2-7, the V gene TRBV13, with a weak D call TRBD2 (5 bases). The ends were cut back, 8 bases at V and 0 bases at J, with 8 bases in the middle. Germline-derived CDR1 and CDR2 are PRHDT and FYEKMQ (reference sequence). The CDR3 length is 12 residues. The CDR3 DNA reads TGTGCCAGCGGGCGGGCCTCCTACGAGCAGTACTTC. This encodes CASGRASYEQYF.

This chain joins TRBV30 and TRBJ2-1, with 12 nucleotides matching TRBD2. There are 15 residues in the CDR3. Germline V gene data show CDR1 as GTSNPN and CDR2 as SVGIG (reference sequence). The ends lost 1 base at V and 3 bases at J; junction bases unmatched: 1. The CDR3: CAWSAGLAGYNEQFF. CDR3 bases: TGTGCCTGGAGTGCGGGACTAGCGGGCTACAATGAGCAGTTCTTC.

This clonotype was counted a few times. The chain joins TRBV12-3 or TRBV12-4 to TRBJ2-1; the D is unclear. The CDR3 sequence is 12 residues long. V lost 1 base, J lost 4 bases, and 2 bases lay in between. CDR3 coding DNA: TGTGCCAGCAGTTTAGTTTACAATGAGCAGTTCTTC. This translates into CASSLVYNEQFF.

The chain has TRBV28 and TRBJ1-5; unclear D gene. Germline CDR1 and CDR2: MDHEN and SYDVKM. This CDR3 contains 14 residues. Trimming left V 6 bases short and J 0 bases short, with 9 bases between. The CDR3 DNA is TGTGCCAGCAGCGGGGTTTATAGCAATCAGCCCCAGCATTTT. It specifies CASSGVYSNQPQHF.